A selection of T cell receptor beta chains follows, all from one sample in a study of blood T cells in healthy people across ages. In TCRdb, the 5' RACE reads were re-called with MiXCR into one record per CDR3 protein. The repertoire holds 1,800,000 or so distinct CDR3 sequences, about two fifths seen once, with more than 20% in the top ten. The sample taken for sequencing was blood. These receptors all come from a human donor in good health. Each CDR3 is given with its conserved first and last residue. A D gene is named only where the DNA matches it firmly. Size is omitted from some rows. Given values are once, few, many or a class for expanded clones.

V	J	size	D	CDR3	DNA
TRBV14	TRBJ2-1	NA	TRBD2	CASSPRRSGDEQFF	TGTGCCAGCAGCCCGCGGAGAAGCGGGGATGAGCAGTTCTTC
TRBV5-1	TRBJ1-1	NA	NA	CASSFGGYTEAFF	TGCGCCAGCAGCTTTGGGGGGTACACTGAAGCTTTCTTT
TRBV7-9	TRBJ2-1	few	NA	CASSRTDSSYNEQFF	TGTGCCAGCAGCCGAACCGACAGCTCCTACAATGAGCAGTTCTTC
TRBV12-3/TRBV12-4	TRBJ1-2	few	NA	CASSFPVNYGYTF	TGTGCCAGCAGTTTTCCAGTCAACTATGGCTACACCTTC
TRBV10-3	TRBJ2-2	few	TRBD1	CAISETGTGGHTGELFF	TGCGCCATCAGTGAGACCGGGACAGGGGGGCACACCGGGGAGCTGTTTTTT
TRBV6-6	TRBJ1-4	NA	NA	CASSPGQTNEKLFF	TGTGCCAGCAGCCCCGGACAGACTAATGAAAAACTGTTTTTT
TRBV20-1	TRBJ2-3	NA	NA	CSARDYRAFTDTQYF	TGCAGTGCTAGAGATTATCGAGCCTTCACAGATACGCAGTATTTT
TRBV3-1	TRBJ1-2	NA	NA	CASSPWGQDYTF	TGTGCCAGCAGCCCCTGGGGCCAAGACTACACCTTC
TRBV6-2/TRBV6-3	TRBJ1-5	few	TRBD1	CASSSQGAYQPQHF	TGTGCCAGCAGTTCTCAGGGGGCCTATCAGCCCCAGCATTTT
TRBV5-5	TRBJ1-1	many	NA	CASSLTDMNTEAFF	TGTGCCAGCAGCTTGACAGACATGAACACTGAAGCTTTCTTT